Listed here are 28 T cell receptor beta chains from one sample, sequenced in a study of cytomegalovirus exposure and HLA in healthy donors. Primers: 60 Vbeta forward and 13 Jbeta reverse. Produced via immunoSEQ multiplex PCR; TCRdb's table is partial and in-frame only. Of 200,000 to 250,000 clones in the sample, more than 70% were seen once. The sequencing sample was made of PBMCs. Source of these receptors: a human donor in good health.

The CDR3 bases are TGCGCCAGCAGCTTGGATCCTTGGGGAGGCGACTATGGCTACACCTTC. It codes for CASSLDPWGGDYGYTF. V is TRBV5-1 and J is TRBJ1-2; no clear D. This CDR3 is built from 16 residues. V lost 0 bases and J lost 3, with 15 bases in between. Germline V gene lookup returns CDR1 SGHRS and CDR2 YFSETQ.

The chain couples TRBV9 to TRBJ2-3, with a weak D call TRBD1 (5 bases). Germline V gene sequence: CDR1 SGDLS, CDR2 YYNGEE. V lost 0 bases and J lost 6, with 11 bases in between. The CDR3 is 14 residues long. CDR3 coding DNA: TGTGCCAGCAGCGTAGGGGCAGGGCGGGATACGCAGTATTTT. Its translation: CASSVGAGRDTQYF.

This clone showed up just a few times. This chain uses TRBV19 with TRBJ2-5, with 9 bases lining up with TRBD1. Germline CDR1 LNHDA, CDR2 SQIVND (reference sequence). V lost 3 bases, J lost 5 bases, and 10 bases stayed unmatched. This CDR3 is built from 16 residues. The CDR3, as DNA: TGTGCCAGTAGTATTGACGGGACAGGGTTTTTGGAGACCCAGTACTTC. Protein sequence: CASSIDGTGFLETQYF.

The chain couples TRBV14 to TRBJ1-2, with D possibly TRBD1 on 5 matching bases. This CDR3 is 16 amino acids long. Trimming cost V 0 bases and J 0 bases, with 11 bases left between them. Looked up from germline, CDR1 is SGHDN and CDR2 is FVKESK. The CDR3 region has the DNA TGTGCCAGCAGCCAAGAGGCGCGGGGGGCTAACTATGGCTACACCTTC. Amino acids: CASSQEARGANYGYTF.

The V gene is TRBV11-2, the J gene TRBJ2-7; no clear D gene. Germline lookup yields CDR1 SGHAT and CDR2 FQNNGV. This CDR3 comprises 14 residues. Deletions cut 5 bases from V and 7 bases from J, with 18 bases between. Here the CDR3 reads CASSPPPRRGEQYF. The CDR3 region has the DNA TGTGCCAGCAGCCCACCCCCCCGGCGAGGAGAGCAGTACTTC.

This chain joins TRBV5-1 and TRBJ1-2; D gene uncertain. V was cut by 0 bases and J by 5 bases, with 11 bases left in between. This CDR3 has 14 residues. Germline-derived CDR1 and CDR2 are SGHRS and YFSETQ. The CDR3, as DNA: TGCGCCAGCAGCTTGGAGGCAGACTCTTATGGCTACACCTTC. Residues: CASSLEADSYGYTF.

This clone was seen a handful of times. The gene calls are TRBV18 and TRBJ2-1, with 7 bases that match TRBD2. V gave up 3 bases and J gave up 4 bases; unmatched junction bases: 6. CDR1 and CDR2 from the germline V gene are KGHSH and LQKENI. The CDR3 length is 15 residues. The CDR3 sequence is CASSPYREDYNEQFF. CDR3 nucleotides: TGTGCCAGCTCACCTTACCGGGAGGATTACAATGAGCAGTTCTTC.

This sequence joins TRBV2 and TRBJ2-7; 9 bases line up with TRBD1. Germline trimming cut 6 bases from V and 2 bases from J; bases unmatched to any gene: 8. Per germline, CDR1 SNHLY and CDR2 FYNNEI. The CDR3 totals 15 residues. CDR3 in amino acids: CASRAGTGFAYEQYF. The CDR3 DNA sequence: TGTGCCAGCAGAGCGGGGACAGGGTTTGCCTACGAGCAGTACTTC.

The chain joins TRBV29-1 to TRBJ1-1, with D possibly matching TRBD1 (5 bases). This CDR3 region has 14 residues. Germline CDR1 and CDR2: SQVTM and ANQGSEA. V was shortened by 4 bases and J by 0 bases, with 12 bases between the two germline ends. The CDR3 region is CSVGEGRMNTEAFF. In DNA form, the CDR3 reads TGCAGCGTTGGGGAGGGACGGATGAACACTGAAGCTTTCTTT.

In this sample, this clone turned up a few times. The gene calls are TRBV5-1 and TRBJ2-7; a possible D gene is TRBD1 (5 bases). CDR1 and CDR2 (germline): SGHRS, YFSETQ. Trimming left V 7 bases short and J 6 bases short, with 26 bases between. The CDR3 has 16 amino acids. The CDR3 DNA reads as TGCGCCAGCGCAAACTCGATCTACAGGACGAGCGCCGAGCAGTACTTC. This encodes CASANSIYRTSAEQYF. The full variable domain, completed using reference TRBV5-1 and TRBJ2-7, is KAGVTQTPRYLIKTRGQQVTLSCSPISGHRSVSWYQQTPGQGLQFLFEYFSETQRNKGNFPGRFSGRQFSNSRSEMNVSTLELGDSALYLCASANSIYRTSAEQYFGPGTRLTVT.

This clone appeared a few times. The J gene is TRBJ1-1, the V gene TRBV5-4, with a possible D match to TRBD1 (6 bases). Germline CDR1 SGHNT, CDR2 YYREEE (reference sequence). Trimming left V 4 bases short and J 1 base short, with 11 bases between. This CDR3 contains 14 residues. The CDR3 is CASSKPGQNTEAFF. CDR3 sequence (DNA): TGTGCCAGCAGCAAACCGGGACAGAACACTGAAGCTTTCTTT.

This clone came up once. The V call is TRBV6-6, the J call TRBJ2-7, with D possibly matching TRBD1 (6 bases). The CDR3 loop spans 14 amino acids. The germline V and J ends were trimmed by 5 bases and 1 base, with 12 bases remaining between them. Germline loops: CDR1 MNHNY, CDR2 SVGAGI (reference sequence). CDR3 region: CASSDRTESYEQYF. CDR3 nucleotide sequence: TGTGCCAGCAGTGACCGGACAGAGTCCTACGAGCAGTACTTC.

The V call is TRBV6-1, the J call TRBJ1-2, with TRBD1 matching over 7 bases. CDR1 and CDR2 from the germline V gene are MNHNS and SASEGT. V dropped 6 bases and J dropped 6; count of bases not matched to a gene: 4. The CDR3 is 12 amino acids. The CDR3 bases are TGTGCCAGCAGGGGGACAGATAATGGCTACACCTTC. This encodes CASRGTDNGYTF.

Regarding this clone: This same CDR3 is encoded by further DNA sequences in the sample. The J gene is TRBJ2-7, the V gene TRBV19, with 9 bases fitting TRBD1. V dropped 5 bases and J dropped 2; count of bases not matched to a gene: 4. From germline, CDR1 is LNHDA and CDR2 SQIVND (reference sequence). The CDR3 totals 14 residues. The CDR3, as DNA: TGTGCCAGTAGTCCCGGGACAGGGACCTACGAGCAGTACTTC. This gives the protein CASSPGTGTYEQYF.

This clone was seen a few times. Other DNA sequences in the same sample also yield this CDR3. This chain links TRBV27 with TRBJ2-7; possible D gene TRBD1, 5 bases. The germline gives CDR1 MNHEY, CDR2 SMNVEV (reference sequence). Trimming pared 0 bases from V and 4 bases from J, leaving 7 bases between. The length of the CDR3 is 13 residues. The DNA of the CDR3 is TGTGCCAGCAGTTTATCTCCAGGGTACGAGCAGTACTTC. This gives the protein CASSLSPGYEQYF.

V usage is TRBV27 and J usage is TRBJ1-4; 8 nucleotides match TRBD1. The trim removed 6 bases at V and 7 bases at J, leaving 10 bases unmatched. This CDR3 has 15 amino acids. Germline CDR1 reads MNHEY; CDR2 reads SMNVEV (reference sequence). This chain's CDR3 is CASSNRAGGFEKLFF. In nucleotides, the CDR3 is TGTGCCAGCAGCAATCGGGCAGGGGGCTTTGAAAAACTGTTTTTT.

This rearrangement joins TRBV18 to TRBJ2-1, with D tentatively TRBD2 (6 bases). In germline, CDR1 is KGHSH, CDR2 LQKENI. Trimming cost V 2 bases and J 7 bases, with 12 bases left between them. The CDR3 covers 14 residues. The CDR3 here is CASSPWRDPNEQFF. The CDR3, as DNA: TGTGCCAGCTCACCATGGCGGGACCCAAATGAGCAGTTCTTC.

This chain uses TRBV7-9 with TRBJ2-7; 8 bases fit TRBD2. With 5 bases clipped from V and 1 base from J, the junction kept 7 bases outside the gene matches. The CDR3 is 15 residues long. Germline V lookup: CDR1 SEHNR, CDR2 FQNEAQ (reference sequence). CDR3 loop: CASSPRAGGSYEQYF. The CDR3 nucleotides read TGTGCCAGCAGCCCACGGGCGGGAGGATCCTACGAGCAGTACTTC.

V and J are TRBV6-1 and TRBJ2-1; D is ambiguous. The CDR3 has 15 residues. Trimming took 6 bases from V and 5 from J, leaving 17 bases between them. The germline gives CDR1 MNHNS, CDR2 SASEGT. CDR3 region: CASRMAPLPNNEQFF. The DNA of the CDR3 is TGTGCCAGCAGGATGGCTCCCCTCCCAAACAATGAGCAGTTCTTC.

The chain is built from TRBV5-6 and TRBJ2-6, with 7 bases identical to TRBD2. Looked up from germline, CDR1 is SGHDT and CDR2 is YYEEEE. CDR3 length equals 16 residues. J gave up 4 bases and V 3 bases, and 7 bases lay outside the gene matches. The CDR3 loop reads CASSSLASPGANVLTF. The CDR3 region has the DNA TGTGCCAGCAGCTCACTAGCGTCCCCCGGGGCCAACGTCCTGACTTTC. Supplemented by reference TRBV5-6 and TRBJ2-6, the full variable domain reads DAGVTQSPTHLIKTRGQQVTLRCSPKSGHDTVSWYQQALGQGPQFIFQYYEEEERQRGNFPDRFSGHQFPNYSSELNVNALLLGDSALYLCASSSLASPGANVLTFGAGSRLTVL.

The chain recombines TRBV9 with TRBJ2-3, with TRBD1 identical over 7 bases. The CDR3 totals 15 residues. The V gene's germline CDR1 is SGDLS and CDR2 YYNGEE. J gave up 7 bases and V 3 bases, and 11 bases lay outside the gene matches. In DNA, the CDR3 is TGTGCCAGCAGCGGCATGACAGGGCCCAGGAATACGCAGTATTTT. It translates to CASSGMTGPRNTQYF.

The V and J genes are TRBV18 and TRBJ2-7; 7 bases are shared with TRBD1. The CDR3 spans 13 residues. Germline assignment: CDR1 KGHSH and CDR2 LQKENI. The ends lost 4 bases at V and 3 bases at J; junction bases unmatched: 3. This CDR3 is CASSRDSRYEQYF. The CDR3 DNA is TGTGCCAGCTCACGGGACAGCCGCTACGAGCAGTACTTC.

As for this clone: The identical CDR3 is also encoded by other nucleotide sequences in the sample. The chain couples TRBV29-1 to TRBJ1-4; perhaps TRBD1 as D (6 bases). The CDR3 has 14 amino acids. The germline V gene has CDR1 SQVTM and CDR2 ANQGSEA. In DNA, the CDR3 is TGCAGTGTACGGGTGGGGGGGCCAAGTGAAAAACTGTTTTTT. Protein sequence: CSVRVGGPSEKLFF. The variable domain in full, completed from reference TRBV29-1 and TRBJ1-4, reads SAVISQKPSRDICQRGTSLTIQCQVDSQVTMMFWYRQQPGQSLTLIATANQGSEATYESGFVIDKFPISRPNLTFSTLTVSNMSPEDSSIYLCSVRVGGPSEKLFFGSGTQLSVL.

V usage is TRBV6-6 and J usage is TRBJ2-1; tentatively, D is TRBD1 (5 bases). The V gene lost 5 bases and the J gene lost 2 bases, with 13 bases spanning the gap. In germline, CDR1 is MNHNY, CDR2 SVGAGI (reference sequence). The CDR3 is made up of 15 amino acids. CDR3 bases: TGTGCCAGCAGTCCTAGGGCAGGGACCTACAATGAGCAGTTCTTC. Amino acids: CASSPRAGTYNEQFF.

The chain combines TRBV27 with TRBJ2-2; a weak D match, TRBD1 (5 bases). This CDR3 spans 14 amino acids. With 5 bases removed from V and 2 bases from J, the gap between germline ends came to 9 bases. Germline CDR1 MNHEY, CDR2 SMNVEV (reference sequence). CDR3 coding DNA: TGTGCCAGCAGTCCCGACAGAAACACCGGGGAGCTGTTTTTT. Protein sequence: CASSPDRNTGELFF.

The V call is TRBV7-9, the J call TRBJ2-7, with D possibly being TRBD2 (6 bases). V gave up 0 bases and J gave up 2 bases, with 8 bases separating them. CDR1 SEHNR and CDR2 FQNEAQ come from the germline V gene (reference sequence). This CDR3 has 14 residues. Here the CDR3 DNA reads TGTGCCAGCAGCTTAGCGGAGGGAACCTACGAGCAGTACTTC. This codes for CASSLAEGTYEQYF.

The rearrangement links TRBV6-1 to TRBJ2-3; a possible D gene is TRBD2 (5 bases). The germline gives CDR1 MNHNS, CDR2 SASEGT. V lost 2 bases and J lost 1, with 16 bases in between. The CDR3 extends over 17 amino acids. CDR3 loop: CASSERVKDSRTDTQYF. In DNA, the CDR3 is TGTGCCAGCAGTGAAAGGGTAAAGGACTCTCGCACAGATACGCAGTATTTT.

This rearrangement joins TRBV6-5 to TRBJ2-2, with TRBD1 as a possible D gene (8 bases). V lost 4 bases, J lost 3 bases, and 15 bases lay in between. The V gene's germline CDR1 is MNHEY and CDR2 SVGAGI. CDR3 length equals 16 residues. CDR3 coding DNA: TGTGCCAGCAGTTTACTAACAGGGGGGGACACCGGGGAGCTGTTTTTT. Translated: CASSLLTGGDTGELFF.